One sample yielded the 28 T cell receptor beta chains listed below, sequenced in a study of cytomegalovirus exposure and HLA in healthy donors. This PCR relied on a set of 60 Vbeta primers and 13 Jbeta primers. Profiled with immunoSEQ multiplex PCR; TCRdb holds only in-frame clones, not every one. The sample has fewer than 250,000 clones, less than 85% seen once. Material: PBMCs. The receptor source for this set is a man between 18 and 35 years old in good health and CMV-seronegative.

The chain combines TRBV5-6 with TRBJ2-7; TRBD1 matches at 8 bases. The CDR3 totals 17 residues. V was pared by 0 bases and J by 6 bases, with 14 bases of the junction left unmatched. Germline V gives CDR1 SGHDT, CDR2 YYEEEE. The CDR3 protein is CASSLDTIQGARGEQYF. As DNA, the CDR3 is TGTGCCAGCAGCTTGGACACGATCCAGGGGGCGCGGGGCGAGCAGTACTTC.

The chain has TRBV28 and TRBJ2-1; D gene ambiguous. Germline CDR1 reads MDHEN; CDR2 reads SYDVKM. The CDR3 runs 12 residues. V gave up 2 bases and J gave up 7 bases, with 6 bases separating them. CDR3 sequence: CASSLVQNEQFF. The CDR3 region has the DNA TGTGCCAGCAGTTTAGTCCAGAATGAGCAGTTCTTC.

A note on this clone: Other DNA variants within this sample encode the same CDR3. The chain has TRBV27 and TRBJ2-7; D is perhaps TRBD1 (6 bases). This CDR3 spans 13 amino acids. CDR1 MNHEY and CDR2 SMNVEV come from the germline V gene (reference sequence). V was shortened by 5 bases and J by 1 base, with 9 bases between the two germline ends. Here the CDR3 DNA reads TGTGCCAGCAGTCCCGGACAGTCCTACGAGCAGTACTTC. Translating gives CASSPGQSYEQYF.

V usage is TRBV23-1 and J usage is TRBJ1-5, with D possibly matching TRBD1 (6 bases). TRBV23-1 is designated an ORF whose function remains uncertain. The CDR3 runs 15 residues. V lost 7 bases, J lost 3 bases, and 16 bases lay in between. As DNA, the CDR3 is TGCGCCAGCATAGGACAGCCATTCCCCAATCAGCCCCAGCATTTT. It translates to CASIGQPFPNQPQHF.

This chain joins TRBV6-1 and TRBJ2-7; 7 positions match TRBD1. The V and J ends lost 2 bases and 6 bases, in that order; junction bases with no gene match: 10. Germline CDR1 is MNHNS and CDR2 is SASEGT. This CDR3 is 15 amino acids long. The CDR3 reads CASSESRGLRGEQYF. The CDR3 bases are TGTGCCAGCAGTGAAAGTAGGGGGCTGAGGGGCGAGCAGTACTTC.

This clone was counted between two and nine times. This chain connects TRBV18 to TRBJ1-1; possibly TRBD1 for D (6 bases). CDR1 is KGHSH, CDR2 LQKENI, per germline. The V end lost 6 bases, the J end lost 4 bases, and 15 bases lay between the germline ends. CDR3 length equals 14 residues. CDR3 sequence: CASSRTERGTEAFF. CDR3 in DNA: TGTGCCAGCTCTCGGACAGAAAGGGGCACTGAAGCTTTCTTT.

The chain carries TRBV5-4 and TRBJ1-1; D might be TRBD1 (5 bases). This CDR3 is built from 14 residues. V lost 3 bases to trimming and J lost 4 bases, with 13 bases between them. Germline V gives CDR1 SGHNT, CDR2 YYREEE (reference sequence). This CDR3 is CASSSLGGGTEAFF. The DNA for the CDR3 is TGTGCCAGCAGCTCGCTGGGGGGGGGCACTGAAGCTTTCTTT. Full variable domain (missing parts from reference TRBV5-4 and TRBJ1-1): ETGVTQSPTHLIKTRGQQVTLRCSSQSGHNTVSWYQQALGQGPQFIFQYYREEENGRGNFPPRFSGLQFPNYSSELNVNALELDDSALYLCASSSLGGGTEAFFGQGTRLTVV.

This clone was detected only once. The chain couples TRBV5-4 to TRBJ2-1, with TRBD1 identical over 8 bases. Germline V gene lookup returns CDR1 SGHNT and CDR2 YYREEE (reference sequence). Unmatched junction bases numbered 15, after V lost 4 bases and J lost 9 bases. This CDR3 is built from 16 residues. CDR3: CASSPGTGRVLGEQFF. DNA for the CDR3: TGTGCCAGCAGCCCCGGGACAGGCAGAGTTTTGGGTGAGCAGTTCTTC.

The chain joins TRBV11-2 to TRBJ2-1, with D possibly TRBD2 on 5 matching bases. Trimming cost V 5 bases and J 3 bases, with 17 bases left between them. The CDR3 extends over 16 amino acids. Germline CDR1 and CDR2: SGHAT and FQNNGV. The CDR3 loop is CASSEVETTSYNEQFF. The CDR3 coding sequence is TGTGCCAGCAGCGAGGTTGAGACTACAAGCTACAATGAGCAGTTCTTC.

The sample holds a few counts of this clone. The genes are TRBV28 and TRBJ1-1, with D hard to call. V lost 6 bases, J lost 0 bases, and 8 bases lay in between. Germline loops: CDR1 MDHEN, CDR2 SYDVKM. This CDR3 is built from 13 residues. Written as DNA, the CDR3 is TGTGCCAGCAGCGTTACAATGAACACTGAAGCTTTCTTT. Translation gives CASSVTMNTEAFF.

This clone was counted only a few times. The J gene is TRBJ2-7, the V gene TRBV29-1; 13 bases are shared with TRBD2. V dropped 5 bases and J dropped 2; count of bases not matched to a gene: 6. CDR3 length: 15 amino acids. The germline V gene has CDR1 SQVTM and CDR2 ANQGSEA. In DNA form, the CDR3 reads TGCAGCGTTTCGGGACTAGCGGGAAAAACCTACGAGCAGTACTTC. This codes for CSVSGLAGKTYEQYF.

The chain joins TRBV29-1 to TRBJ1-2, with no clear D. Trimming left V 5 bases short and J 8 bases short, with 15 bases between. The CDR3 loop spans 12 amino acids. The V gene's germline CDR1 is SQVTM and CDR2 ANQGSEA. CDR3 residues: CSVRTSAGGYTF. DNA for the CDR3: TGCAGCGTTCGGACCTCGGCGGGCGGCTACACCTTC.

V and J are TRBV2 and TRBJ2-1; TRBD2 might be the D (6 bases). The V and J ends lost 7 bases and 8 bases respectively, with 12 bases between them. The germline V gene encodes CDR1 SNHLY and CDR2 FYNNEI. CDR3 length equals 12 residues. The CDR3 loop is CASKGGTDEQFF. CDR3 nucleotides: TGTGCCAGCAAGGGCGGGACGGATGAGCAGTTCTTC.

This chain connects TRBV5-1 to TRBJ1-1; 8 positions match TRBD1. The CDR3 has 15 amino acids. CDR1 is SGHRS, CDR2 YFSETQ, per germline. V gave up 4 bases and J gave up 4 bases; unmatched junction bases: 9. CDR3 bases: TGCGCCAGCAGCACTGGGACAGGAACTGGCACTGAAGCTTTCTTT. This codes for CASSTGTGTGTEAFF.

This chain uses TRBV7-9 with TRBJ1-5, with D perhaps matching TRBD1 (5 bases). The germline gives CDR1 SEHNR, CDR2 FQNEAQ (reference sequence). Between the trimmed V and J ends, which lost 5 bases and 0 bases, there was a span of 11 bases. CDR3 length: 15 amino acids. This chain's CDR3 is CASSERGGSNQPQHF. The DNA for the CDR3 is TGTGCCAGCAGCGAGAGGGGAGGTAGCAATCAGCCCCAGCATTTT.

V and J are TRBV7-3 and TRBJ1-1, with 8 bases matching TRBD1. Looked up from germline, CDR1 is SGHTA and CDR2 is FQGTGA. The CDR3 covers 13 residues. V dropped 5 bases and J dropped 6; count of bases not matched to a gene: 5. The CDR3 DNA reads TGTGCCAGCAGCCAATTACAGGGGGCTGAAGCTTTCTTT. Encoded protein: CASSQLQGAEAFF.

This clone was seen once. This chain connects TRBV7-3 to TRBJ2-3; TRBD2 agrees at 9 bases. Trimming cost V 5 bases and J 0 bases; bases outside gene matches: 6. CDR3 length: 16 residues. Germline CDR1 SGHTA, CDR2 FQGTGA. The CDR3 protein is CASSGDSGGSTDTQYF. The CDR3 region has the DNA TGTGCCAGCAGCGGCGATAGCGGGGGCAGCACAGATACGCAGTATTTT. Complete variable domain (other parts from reference TRBV7-3 and TRBJ2-3): GAGVSQTPSNKVTEKGKYVELRCDPISGHTALYWYRQSLGQGPEFLIYFQGTGAADDSGLPNDRFFAVRPEGSVSTLKIQRTERGDSAVYLCASSGDSGGSTDTQYFGPGTRLTVL.

The V gene is TRBV7-3, the J gene TRBJ1-2; TRBD1 aligns across 9 bases. The CDR3 has 13 amino acids. Germline lookup yields CDR1 SGHTA and CDR2 FQGTGA. V trimming: 5 bases; J trimming: 6 bases; junction bases outside the gene matches: 4. The CDR3 spells CASSLGQGNGYTF. The CDR3 DNA sequence: TGTGCCAGCAGCCTGGGACAGGGAAATGGCTACACCTTC.

The sample holds a few counts of this clone. V and J are TRBV7-8 and TRBJ2-3; 7 bases align to TRBD2. The CDR3 is 18 amino acids. Germline CDR1 and CDR2: SGHVS and FQNEAQ. V was clipped by 0 bases and J by 0 bases; unmatched bases: 9. The CDR3 spells CASSLATGGGLSTDTQYF. The CDR3 nucleotides are TGTGCCAGCAGCTTAGCTACTGGGGGGGGTCTTAGCACAGATACGCAGTATTTT.

The gene calls are TRBV30 and TRBJ1-2, with 12 nucleotides matching TRBD1. Germline V lookup: CDR1 GTSNPN, CDR2 SVGIG (reference sequence). The CDR3 consists of 14 residues. The ends lost 4 bases at V and 4 bases at J; junction bases unmatched: 4. Here the CDR3 reads CAWTGTGGAYGYTF. The CDR3 region has the DNA TGTGCCTGGACGGGGACAGGGGGCGCCTATGGCTACACCTTC.

The rearrangement joins TRBV2 to TRBJ1-5; D is perhaps TRBD1 (5 bases). The germline V gene encodes CDR1 SNHLY and CDR2 FYNNEI. This CDR3 has 14 amino acids. V lost 8 bases and J lost 2, with 13 bases in between. CDR3 in DNA: TGTGCCAGCCGCGGGACTTCGGGCAATCAGCCCCAGCATTTT. This translates into CASRGTSGNQPQHF.

The V and J genes are TRBV11-2 and TRBJ2-3, with 9 bases identical to TRBD1. The germline V gene has CDR1 SGHAT and CDR2 FQNNGV. The CDR3 loop spans 14 amino acids. The J segment lost 6 bases and the V segment lost 6 bases, leaving 7 bases of the junction unmatched. The CDR3: CASSRTGAGDTQYF. The CDR3 DNA is TGTGCCAGCAGTCGGACAGGGGCAGGGGATACGCAGTATTTT.

This chain joins TRBV7-2 and TRBJ2-7; possible D gene TRBD1, 5 bases. Germline CDR1 is SGHTA and CDR2 is FQGNSA. V was cut by 6 bases and J by 5 bases, with 14 bases left in between. CDR3 length: 13 residues. This CDR3 is CASSEWAGNEQYF. The CDR3 DNA reads as TGTGCCAGCAGTGAATGGGCAGGGAACGAGCAGTACTTC. The variable domain in full, with the rest retrieved from reference TRBV7-2 and TRBJ2-7, is GAGVSQSPSNKVTEKGKDVELRCDPISGHTALYWYRQSLGQGLEFLIYFQGNSAPDKSGLPSDRFSAERTGGSVSTLTIQRTQQEDSAVYLCASSEWAGNEQYFGPGTRLTVT.

This rearrangement joins TRBV5-6 to TRBJ2-1; TRBD2 aligns across 14 bases. CDR3 length: 16 residues. Germline lookup yields CDR1 SGHDT and CDR2 YYEEEE. The V gene end was trimmed by 4 bases and the J gene end by 8 bases; junction bases not matched to a gene: 8. CDR3 bases: TGTGCCAGCAGCCTGGGGACTAGCGGGAGCTTGCATGAGCAGTTCTTC. It translates to CASSLGTSGSLHEQFF.

The J gene is TRBJ2-7, the V gene TRBV27; TRBD2 matches 11 bases. Trimming at V came to 3 bases and at J to 2 bases, leaving 9 bases not matched to a gene. Germline CDR1 MNHEY, CDR2 SMNVEV (reference sequence). This CDR3 is 17 amino acids long. The CDR3 DNA reads TGTGCCAGCAGTTTCGGGACTAGCGGACTTACTCCCTACGAGCAGTACTTC. It translates to CASSFGTSGLTPYEQYF.

The CDR3 loop reads CASSLFPETGELFF. CDR3 DNA: TGCGCCAGCAGCTTGTTTCCAGAAACCGGGGAGCTGTTTTTT. The J gene is TRBJ2-2, the V gene TRBV5-1; D unclear. Trimming took 1 base from V and 5 from J, leaving 9 bases between them. The CDR3 runs to 14 residues. Germline values: CDR1 SGHRS, CDR2 YFSETQ.

This clone came up a few times. The chain is built from TRBV15 and TRBJ1-2; 7 bases agree with TRBD1. Per the germline V gene, CDR1 is LNHNV and CDR2 is YYDKDF (reference sequence). This CDR3 is built from 17 residues. After removal of 1 base from V and 8 bases from J, the junction contained 16 bases not matched to a gene. CDR3 protein: CATSRGPLQTGSNGYTF. In DNA, the CDR3 is TGTGCCACCAGCAGAGGACCCCTCCAGACAGGGAGTAACGGCTACACCTTC. The entire variable domain, with the rest obtained from reference TRBV15 and TRBJ1-2, is as follows: DAMVIQNPRYQVTQFGKPVTLSCSQTLNHNVMYWYQQKSSQAPKLLFHYYDKDFNNEADTPDNFQSRRPNTSFCFLDIRSPGLGDTAMYLCATSRGPLQTGSNGYTFGSGTRLTVV.

The rearrangement links TRBV7-9 to TRBJ2-5, with D perhaps TRBD2 (7 bases). The J call may be mistaken, given a closer DNA end match to TRBJ2-7. Germline V gives CDR1 SEHNR, CDR2 FQNEAQ (reference sequence). The CDR3 length is 14 residues. CDR3: CASSFGGGGLEQYF. The CDR3 region has the DNA TGTGCCAGCAGCTTTGGGGGGGGCGGGCTCGAGCAGTACTTC.